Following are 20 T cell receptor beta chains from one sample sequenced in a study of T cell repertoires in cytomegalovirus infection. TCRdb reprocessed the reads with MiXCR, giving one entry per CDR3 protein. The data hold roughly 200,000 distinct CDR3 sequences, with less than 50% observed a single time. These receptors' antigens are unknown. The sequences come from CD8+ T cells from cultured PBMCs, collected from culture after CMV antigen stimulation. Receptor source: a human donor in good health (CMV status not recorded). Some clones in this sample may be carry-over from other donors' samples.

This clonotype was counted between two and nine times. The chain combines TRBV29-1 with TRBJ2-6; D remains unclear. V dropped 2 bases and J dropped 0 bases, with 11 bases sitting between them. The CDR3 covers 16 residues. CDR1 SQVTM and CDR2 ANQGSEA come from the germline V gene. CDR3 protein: CSVELVVDSGANVLTF. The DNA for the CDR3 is TGCAGCGTTGAATTAGTTGTGGACTCTGGGGCCAACGTCCTGACTTTC. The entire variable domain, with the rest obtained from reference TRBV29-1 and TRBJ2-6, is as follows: SAVISQKPSRDICQRGTSLTIQCQVDSQVTMMFWYRQQPGQSLTLIATANQGSEATYESGFVIDKFPISRPNLTFSTLTVSNMSPEDSSIYLCSVELVVDSGANVLTFGAGSRLTVL.

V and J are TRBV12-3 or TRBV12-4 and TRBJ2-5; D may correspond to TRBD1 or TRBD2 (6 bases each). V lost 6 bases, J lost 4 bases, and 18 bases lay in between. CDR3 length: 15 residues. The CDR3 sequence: CASSRMGGKLETQYF. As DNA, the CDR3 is TGTGCCAGCAGCCGCATGGGGGGCAAATTAGAGACCCAGTACTTC.

The CDR3 region has the DNA TGTGCCAGCAGTTTATTCTTGGGGCCCACAGCAGATACGCAGTATTTT. It is translated as CASSLFLGPTADTQYF. J is TRBJ2-3 and V is TRBV28; tentative D call: TRBD1 (5 bases). The CDR3 loop spans 16 amino acids. Germline CDR1 is MDHEN and CDR2 is SYDVKM. Trimming shortened V by 1 base and J by 4 bases, and 15 bases separated the two germline ends.

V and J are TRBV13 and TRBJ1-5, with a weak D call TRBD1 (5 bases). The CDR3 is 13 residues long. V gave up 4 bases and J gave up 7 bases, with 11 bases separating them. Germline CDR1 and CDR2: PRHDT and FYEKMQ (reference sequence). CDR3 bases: TGTGCCAGCAGCTCGGGTAGGGGCCAGCCCCAGCATTTT. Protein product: CASSSGRGQPQHF.

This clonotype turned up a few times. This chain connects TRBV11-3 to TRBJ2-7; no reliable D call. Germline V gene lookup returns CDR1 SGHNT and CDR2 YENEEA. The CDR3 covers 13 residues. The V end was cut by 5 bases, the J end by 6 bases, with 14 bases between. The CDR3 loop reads CASSADLLGEQYF. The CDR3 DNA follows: TGTGCCAGCAGCGCCGACCTGCTAGGCGAGCAGTACTTC.

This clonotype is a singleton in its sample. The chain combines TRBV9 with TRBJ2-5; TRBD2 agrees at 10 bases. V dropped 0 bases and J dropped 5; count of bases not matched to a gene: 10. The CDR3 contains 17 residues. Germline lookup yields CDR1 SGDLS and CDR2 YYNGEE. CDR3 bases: TGTGCCAGCAGCGTAGTGGCTAGCGGGGGAGGCCGTGAGACCCAGTACTTC. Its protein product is CASSVVASGGGRETQYF. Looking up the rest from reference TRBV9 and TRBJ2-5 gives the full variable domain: DSGVTQTPKHLITATGQRVTLRCSPRSGDLSVYWYQQSLDQGLQFLIQYYNGEERAKGNILERFSAQQFPDLHSELNLSSLELGDSALYFCASSVVASGGGRETQYFGPGTRLLVL.

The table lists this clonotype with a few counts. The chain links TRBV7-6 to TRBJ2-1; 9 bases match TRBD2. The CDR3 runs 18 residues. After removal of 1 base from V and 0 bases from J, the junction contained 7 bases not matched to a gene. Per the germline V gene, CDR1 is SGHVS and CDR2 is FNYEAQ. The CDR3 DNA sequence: TGTGCCAGCAGCTTAGGGGGAGCGGGGGGCAGCTCCTACAATGAGCAGTTCTTC. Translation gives CASSLGGAGGSSYNEQFF.

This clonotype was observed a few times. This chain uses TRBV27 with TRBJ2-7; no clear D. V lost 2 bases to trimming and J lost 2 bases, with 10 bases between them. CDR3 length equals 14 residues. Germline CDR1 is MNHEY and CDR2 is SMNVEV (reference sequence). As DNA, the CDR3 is TGTGCCAGCAGTTTACGAGGTGGCACCTACGAGCAGTACTTC. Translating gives CASSLRGGTYEQYF.

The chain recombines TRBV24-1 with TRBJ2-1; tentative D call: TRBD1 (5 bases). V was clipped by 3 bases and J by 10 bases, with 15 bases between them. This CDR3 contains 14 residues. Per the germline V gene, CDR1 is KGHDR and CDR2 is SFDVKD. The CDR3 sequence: CATSDIGRGSEQFF. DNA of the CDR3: TGTGCCACCAGTGATATTGGAAGGGGTAGCGAGCAGTTCTTC.

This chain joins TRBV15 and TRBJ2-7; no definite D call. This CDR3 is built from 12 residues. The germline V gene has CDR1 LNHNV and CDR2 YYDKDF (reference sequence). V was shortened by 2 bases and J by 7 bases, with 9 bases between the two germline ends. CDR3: CATSRYTREQYF. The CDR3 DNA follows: TGTGCCACCAGCAGATATACGAGGGAGCAGTACTTC.

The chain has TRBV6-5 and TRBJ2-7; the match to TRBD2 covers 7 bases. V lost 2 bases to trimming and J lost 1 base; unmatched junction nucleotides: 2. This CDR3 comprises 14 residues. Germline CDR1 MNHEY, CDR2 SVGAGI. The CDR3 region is CASSYGGGSYEQYF. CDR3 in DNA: TGTGCCAGCAGTTACGGGGGGGGGTCCTACGAGCAGTACTTC.

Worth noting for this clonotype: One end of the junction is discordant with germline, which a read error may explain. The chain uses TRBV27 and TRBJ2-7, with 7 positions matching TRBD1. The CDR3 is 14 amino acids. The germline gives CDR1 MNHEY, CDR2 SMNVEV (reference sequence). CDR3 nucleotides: TGTGCCAGCAGTTCACGGGGACAGTCCTCCGAGCAGTACTTC. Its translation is CASSSRGQSSEQYF.

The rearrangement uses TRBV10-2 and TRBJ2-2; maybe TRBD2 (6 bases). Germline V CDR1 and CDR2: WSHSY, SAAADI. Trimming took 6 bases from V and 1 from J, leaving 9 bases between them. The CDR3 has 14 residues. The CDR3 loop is CASRPGLNTGELFF. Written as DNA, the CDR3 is TGCGCCAGCAGACCGGGACTGAACACCGGGGAGCTGTTTTTT.

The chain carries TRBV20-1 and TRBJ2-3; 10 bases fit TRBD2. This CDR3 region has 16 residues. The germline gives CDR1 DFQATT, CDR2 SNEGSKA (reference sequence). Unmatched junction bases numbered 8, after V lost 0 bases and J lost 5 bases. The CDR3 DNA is TGCAGTGCTAGAGATATGCTAGCGGGAGTCTTAGATACGCAGTATTTT. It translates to CSARDMLAGVLDTQYF.

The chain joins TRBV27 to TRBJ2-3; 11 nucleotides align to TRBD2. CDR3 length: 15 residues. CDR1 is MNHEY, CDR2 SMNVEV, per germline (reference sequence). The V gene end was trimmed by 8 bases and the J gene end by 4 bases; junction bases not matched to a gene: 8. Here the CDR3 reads CASGLLAGEADTQYF. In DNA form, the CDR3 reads TGTGCCAGCGGGTTACTAGCGGGAGAGGCAGATACGCAGTATTTT.

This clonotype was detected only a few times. Written as DNA, the CDR3 is TGTGCCAGCAGTTTGGATGGCCAGCCCCAGCATTTT. This translates into CASSLDGQPQHF. This sequence joins TRBV28 and TRBJ1-5; unclear D gene. V lost 3 bases and J lost 7, with 7 bases in between. Per germline, CDR1 MDHEN and CDR2 SYDVKM. The CDR3 loop spans 12 amino acids. The entire variable domain, with the rest obtained from reference TRBV28 and TRBJ1-5, is as follows: DVKVTQSSRYLVKRTGEKVFLECVQDMDHENMFWYRQDPGLGLRLIYFSYDVKMKEKGDIPEGYSVSREKKERFSLILESASTNQTSMYLCASSLDGQPQHFGDGTRLSIL.

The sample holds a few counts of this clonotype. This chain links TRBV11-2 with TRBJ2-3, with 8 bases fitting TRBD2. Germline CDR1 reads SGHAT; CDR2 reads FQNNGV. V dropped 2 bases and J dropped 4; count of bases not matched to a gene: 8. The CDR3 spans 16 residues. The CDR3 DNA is TGTGCCAGCAGCTTAAGTCACGGCGGGAGGCCAGATACGCAGTATTTT. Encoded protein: CASSLSHGGRPDTQYF.

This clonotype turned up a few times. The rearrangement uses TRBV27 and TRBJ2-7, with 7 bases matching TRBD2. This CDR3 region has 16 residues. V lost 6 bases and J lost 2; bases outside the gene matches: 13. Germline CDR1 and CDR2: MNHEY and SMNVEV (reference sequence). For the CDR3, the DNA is TGTGCCAGCAGGCATCTCCCGGGACTACCACCCTACGAGCAGTACTTC. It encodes CASRHLPGLPPYEQYF.

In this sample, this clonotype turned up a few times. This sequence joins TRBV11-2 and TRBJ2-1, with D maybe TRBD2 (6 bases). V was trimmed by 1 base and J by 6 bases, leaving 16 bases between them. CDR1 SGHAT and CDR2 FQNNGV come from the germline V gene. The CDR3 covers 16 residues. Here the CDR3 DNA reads TGTGCCAGCAGCTTAGCCCAAGCCCGGGAGTTCAATGAGCAGTTCTTC. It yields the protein CASSLAQAREFNEQFF.

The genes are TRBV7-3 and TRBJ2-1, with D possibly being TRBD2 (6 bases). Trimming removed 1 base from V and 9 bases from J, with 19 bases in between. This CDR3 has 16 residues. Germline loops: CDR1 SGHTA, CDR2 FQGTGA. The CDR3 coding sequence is TGTGCCAGCAGCTTAAGCTCCGTGGCCGGGAGTGGTGAGCAGTTCTTC. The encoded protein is CASSLSSVAGSGEQFF. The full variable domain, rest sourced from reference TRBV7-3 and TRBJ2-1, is GAGVSQTPSNKVTEKGKYVELRCDPISGHTALYWYRQSLGQGPEFLIYFQGTGAADDSGLPNDRFFAVRPEGSVSTLKIQRTERGDSAVYLCASSLSSVAGSGEQFFGPGTRLTVL.